This T cell receptor beta chain was retrieved from a study of T cell responses to AZD1222 COVID-19 vaccine. Study-wide points: Without day 14 samples, only post-peak T cell repertoires were studied. At study baseline, merely six AZD1222 recipients were seropositive.

This clone was observed a few times. Its antigen is not known. Clones were read by immunoSEQ multiplex PCR, and TCRdb kept only the in-frame ones, dropping some. Here the sample spans more than 80,000 clones, 90% to 95% being singletons. V shed 5 bases and J 5 bases; nucleotides not matched to a gene: 6. Per germline, CDR1 MDHEN and CDR2 SYDVKM. The CDR3 is 14 amino acids. The chain combines TRBV28 with TRBJ1-2; the match to TRBD1 covers 9 bases. The starting material was peripheral blood, obtained 28 days after the second AZD1222 dose. The source is an adult who received the AZD1222 COVID-19 vaccine. Written as DNA, the CDR3 is TGTGCCAGCAGTGCCGGGACAGGGCAATATGGCTACACCTTC. Its protein is CASSAGTGQYGYTF.